This TCR beta chain was identified during a study of T cell responses to AZD1222 COVID-19 vaccine. General study points: Females made up more of the donors, who were largely white British, and clonal diversity may have come out too low. Spike-specific TCR breadth and depth rose after two AZD1222 doses.

The assay was immunoSEQ multiplex PCR, and TCRdb's table has in-frame clones only and misses some. The table has about 190,000 clones, approximately 90% seen once. Germline CDR1 SGHAT, CDR2 FQNNGV. The CDR3 runs 15 residues. Trimming cost V 4 bases and J 9 bases, with 16 bases left between them. Remarks on this clone: Antigen unknown.

The chain employs TRBV11-2 and TRBJ1-6; D perhaps matches TRBD1 (6 bases). The material was peripheral blood, obtained on day 0 of AZD1222 vaccination. This receptor was identified in an adult in good health. The DNA of the CDR3 is TGTGCCAGCAGCTCAACAACAGGGTACGGTTCACCCCTCCACTTT. Amino acids: CASSSTTGYGSPLHF.